This TCR beta chain originates from a study of blood T cell repertoires in COVID-19. Overall study context: Samples of COVID-19 (acute and convalescent) were obtained from the United States, Italy and Spain. PBMCs, B-cell-depleted T cells, or T cells were the source of the cDNA or gDNA that made up the material.

As processed by the authors: Nucleated cell number was recorded as an estimate derived from reference gene primer amplification. Measured with immunoSEQ multiplex PCR; TCRdb has only the in-frame clones, and not every one. For V, J and clone size, that table is used; D and trimming come from the DNA. This sample has roughly 110,000 clones, with approximately 89% found just once. V lost 4 bases to trimming and J lost 8 bases; unmatched junction nucleotides: 2. This CDR3 contains 12 residues. Germline V lookup: CDR1 SGHRS, CDR2 YFSETQ. The clonotype comes from a man between 35 and 55 years old with acute or convalescent COVID-19. The chain employs TRBV5-1 and TRBJ2-1; TRBD1 aligns across 8 bases. Sequencing was performed on peripheral blood. This CDR3 is CASSQGAYEQFF. The CDR3 DNA sequence: TGCGCCAGCAGCCAGGGGGCCTATGAGCAGTTCTTC.